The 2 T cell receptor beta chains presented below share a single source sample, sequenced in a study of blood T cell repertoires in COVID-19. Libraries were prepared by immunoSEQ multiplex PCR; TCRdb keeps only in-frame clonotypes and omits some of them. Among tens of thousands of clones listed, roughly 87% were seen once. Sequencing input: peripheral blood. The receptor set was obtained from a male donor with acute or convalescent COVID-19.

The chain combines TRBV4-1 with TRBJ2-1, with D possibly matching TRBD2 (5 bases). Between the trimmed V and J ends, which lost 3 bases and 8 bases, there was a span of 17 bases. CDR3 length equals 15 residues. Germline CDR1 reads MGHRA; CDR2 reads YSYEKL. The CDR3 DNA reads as TGCGCCAGCAGCCACTCCCCTTCCTTCGGGGATGAGCAGTTCTTC. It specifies CASSHSPSFGDEQFF.

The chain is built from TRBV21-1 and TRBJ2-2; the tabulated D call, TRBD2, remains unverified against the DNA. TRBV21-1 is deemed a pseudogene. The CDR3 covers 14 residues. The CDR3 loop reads CASTSPPDTGELFF. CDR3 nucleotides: TGTGCCAGCACCTCCCCCCCGGACACCGGGGAGCTGTTTTTT.